Shown below are 3 T cell receptor beta chains from a single sample sequenced in a study of cytomegalovirus exposure and HLA in healthy donors. In the PCR, 60 Vbeta and 13 Jbeta primers were used. The protocol was immunoSEQ multiplex PCR, while the TCRdb copy is restricted to in-frame clones and leaves out a portion. This sample has some 140,000 clones, with about 76% found just once. Sequenced sample: PBMCs. The source is a female donor in good health and CMV-seronegative.

The CDR3 reads CASSLGHGGGGEQFF. The CDR3 DNA follows: TGTGCCAGCAGCTTAGGGCACGGGGGAGGGGGTGAGCAGTTCTTC. The chain uses TRBV7-6 and TRBJ2-1, with D possibly being TRBD2 (7 bases). Trimming took 1 base from V and 9 from J, leaving 16 bases between them. This CDR3 spans 15 amino acids. Looked up from germline, CDR1 is SGHVS and CDR2 is FNYEAQ.

The CDR3 coding sequence is TGCGCCAGCAGCCAAGATCCCACTTTAACTTACGAGCAGTACTTC. The encoded protein is CASSQDPTLTYEQYF. The rearrangement links TRBV4-1 to TRBJ2-7; D is uncertain. Germline V gives CDR1 MGHRA, CDR2 YSYEKL. The CDR3 is made up of 15 amino acids. V was shortened by 0 bases and J by 4 bases, with 13 bases between the two germline ends.

The chain couples TRBV27 to TRBJ1-5; a weak D match, TRBD1 (5 bases). Germline V CDR1 and CDR2: MNHEY, SMNVEV (reference sequence). V lost 3 bases and J lost 1, with 13 bases in between. The CDR3 contains 16 residues. CDR3 region: CASSFPQDRSNQPQHF. For the CDR3, the DNA is TGTGCCAGCAGTTTCCCACAAGACAGAAGCAATCAGCCCCAGCATTTT.